The present T cell receptor beta chain was sequenced within a study of molecular identifiers for immune sequencing clone quantification. Study details: Replicates involved a five-way split of RNA from around 20,000 or 99,000 naive CD8 cells, with sequencing of four.

V lost 1 base and J lost 0; bases outside the gene matches: 7. The germline V gene encodes CDR1 SGHDN and CDR2 FVKESK. CDR3 length equals 18 residues. In this sample, this clonotype turned up many times. TCRdb reanalysed the PCR reads using MiXCR and keeps one entry per CDR3 protein. The table shows some 650,000 distinct CDR3 sequences, with 15% to 20% occurring only once. Sequencing was done on a sample of naive CD8+ T cells from blood, with Jurkat cell RNA spiked in. Subset meaning: FACS-sorted CD8+CD4-CCR7+CD45RA+ naive T cells. This chain connects TRBV14 to TRBJ2-3; 10 bases match TRBD2. This TCR came from a human donor in good health. Some libraries in this study had Jurkat cell RNA spiked in. The CDR3 loop reads CASSQAWGLAPSTDTQYF. For the CDR3, the DNA is TGTGCCAGCAGCCAAGCATGGGGACTAGCGCCCAGCACAGATACGCAGTATTTT.